A single sample is the source of the 18 T cell receptor beta chains below, sequenced in a study of tumor-infiltrating lymphocytes in primary liver carcinoma. The input was about 500 ng total RNA; TCR beta cDNA was made from it with a constant-region primer. Three nested multiplex PCR rounds, a slightly modified ARM-PCR method, built the TCR beta libraries. With TRBV1-TRBV30 forward primers and a C-beta reverse primer, the first two PCR rounds were run for roughly 10 cycles each. One entry per CDR3 protein results from TCRdb running MiXCR on the multiplex PCR reads. The sample consists of 120,000 or so distinct CDR3 sequences, around two thirds of them appearing once. Co-extracting RNA and DNA was done with roughly 17-32 mg of unsorted bulk tissue as input. Sequenced material: liver tumor tissue from sampling region 1. Specified subset: tumor region T1, superior pole. These receptors were taken from an older woman with primary liver carcinoma and hepatitis B virus infection.

This clonotype was counted at least ten times. The V and J genes are TRBV6-5 and TRBJ1-1, with D possibly matching TRBD1 (6 bases). The length of the CDR3 is 16 residues. Germline CDR1 reads MNHEY; CDR2 reads SVGAGI. Trimming cost V 6 bases and J 4 bases, with 21 bases left between them. The CDR3 nucleotides are TGTGCCAGCAGGCCCCGTCGGGGGGCGCAGACCACTGAAGCTTTCTTT. Its translation is CASRPRRGAQTTEAFF.

The chain combines TRBV29-1 with TRBJ2-7; 12 bases are shared with TRBD2. V lost 4 bases, J lost 5 bases, and 6 bases stayed unmatched. The CDR3 totals 14 residues. Germline CDR1 is SQVTM and CDR2 is ANQGSEA. Here the CDR3 reads CSVALGTSGHEQYF. The CDR3 nucleotides are TGCAGCGTTGCTCTAGGGACTAGCGGGCACGAGCAGTACTTC.

The chain joins TRBV11-2 to TRBJ2-7; weak D call: TRBD2 (6 bases). Germline values: CDR1 SGHAT, CDR2 FQNNGV. Trimming shortened V by 4 bases and J by 6 bases, and 22 bases separated the two germline ends. The CDR3 has 16 amino acids. The CDR3 DNA follows: TGTGCCAGCAGCTATGGTGGGAGGACCTGGGGAAGCGAGCAGTACTTC. Encoded protein: CASSYGGRTWGSEQYF.

Of note for this clonotype: A junction boundary mismatches the germline segment, possibly from a read error. The chain joins TRBV11-3 to TRBJ1-1; possible D gene TRBD1, 5 bases. Germline V gives CDR1 SGHNT, CDR2 YENEEA. The CDR3 covers 14 residues. The CDR3 region has the DNA TGTGCCAGCAACCCTAGGGGAGGGAAGGTTCGCGCTTCCTTT. It codes for CASNPRGGKVRASF.

Regarding this clonotype: A much larger clone differs from this one at a single base, so this may be a read error. The chain has TRBV6-5 and TRBJ2-5; perhaps TRBD1 as D (6 bases). CDR3 size: 13 residues. CDR1 MNHEY and CDR2 SVGAGI come from the germline V gene. The CDR3 region has the DNA TGTGCCAGCAGCAACAGGGTACAAGAGGCCCAGTACTTC. Amino acids: CASSNRVQEAQYF.

The chain couples TRBV5-1 to TRBJ1-1, with D possibly matching TRBD1 (5 bases). The germline V and J ends were trimmed by 0 bases and 1 base, with 10 bases remaining between them. The germline V gene encodes CDR1 SGHRS and CDR2 YFSETQ. The CDR3 loop spans 15 amino acids. The CDR3 region is CASSLGGDRNTEAFF. CDR3 nucleotides: TGCGCCAGCAGCTTGGGGGGCGACCGGAACACTGAAGCTTTCTTT. The full variable domain, its missing parts supplied by reference TRBV5-1 and TRBJ1-1, is KAGVTQTPRYLIKTRGQQVTLSCSPISGHRSVSWYQQTPGQGLQFLFEYFSETQRNKGNFPGRFSGRQFSNSRSEMNVSTLELGDSALYLCASSLGGDRNTEAFFGQGTRLTVV.

V usage is TRBV7-9 and J usage is TRBJ2-4; weak D call: TRBD2 (5 bases). Trimming left V 2 bases short and J 8 bases short, with 19 bases between. Germline V gene lookup returns CDR1 SEHNR and CDR2 FQNEAQ (reference sequence). CDR3 size: 16 residues. CDR3 coding DNA: TGTGCCAGCAGCTTACCCCGGGATAATCGAGGGCACATTCAGTACTTC. Its protein is CASSLPRDNRGHIQYF.

This clonotype has just one count. A read error may produce the germline difference seen at one junction end. V is TRBV6-1 and J is TRBJ2-5; D not certain. The CDR3 contains 13 residues. Germline CDR1 MNHNS, CDR2 SASEGT. The CDR3 nucleotides are TGTACCAGCAGTGAAGAAAGTTTTGTGACCCAGTACTTC. Its protein product is CTSSEESFVTQYF.

This chain uses TRBV29-1 with TRBJ1-1; D call uncertain. The CDR3 is 11 amino acids. V lost 8 bases to trimming and J lost 3 bases, with 10 bases between them. From germline, CDR1 is SQVTM and CDR2 ANQGSEA. The DNA for the CDR3 is TGCAGCTACTTTATTGACACTGAAGCTTTCTTT. Protein sequence: CSYFIDTEAFF.

The sample holds many counts of this clonotype. V is TRBV11-2 and J is TRBJ2-1; no clear D. V lost 1 base, J lost 0 bases, and 4 bases lay in between. The CDR3 has 14 residues. Germline CDR1 SGHAT, CDR2 FQNNGV. The CDR3: CASSLGTSYNEQFF. For the CDR3, the DNA is TGTGCCAGCAGCTTAGGAACCTCCTACAATGAGCAGTTCTTC.

About this clonotype: Since a much larger clone is just one base distant, this may be a read error. The J gene is TRBJ2-3, the V gene TRBV5-4, with D maybe TRBD2 (5 bases). The germline V gene encodes CDR1 SGHNT and CDR2 YYREEE (reference sequence). The CDR3 is 14 amino acids. DNA of the CDR3: TGTGCCGGCAGTATCGGGATTAGCACAGATACGCGGTATTTT. It translates to CAGSIGISTDTRYF.

The rearrangement links TRBV20-1 to TRBJ1-6; D perhaps matches TRBD1 (6 bases). CDR1 and CDR2 (germline): DFQATT, SNEGSKA (reference sequence). Trimming cost V 0 bases and J 5 bases, with 17 bases left between them. The CDR3 totals 17 residues. CDR3 in DNA: TGCAGTGCTAGAGATCTGGAAGGACAGCAAAATAATTCACCCCTCCACTTT. Translated: CSARDLEGQQNNSPLHF.

The chain employs TRBV28 and TRBJ2-1, with D possibly being TRBD1 or TRBD2 (6 bases each). The germline V gene encodes CDR1 MDHEN and CDR2 SYDVKM. The CDR3 runs 14 residues. V lost 3 bases and J 5 bases, leaving 11 bases between the germline ends. CDR3: CASSFGGADNEQFF. Here the CDR3 DNA reads TGTGCCAGCAGTTTCGGGGGCGCGGACAATGAGCAGTTCTTC.

In the case of this clonotype: A single base separates this from a much larger clone, so it may be a read error. Written as DNA, the CDR3 is TGCGCCAGCAGCCAAGATGGGAGGAAAACCTCTGGGGCCAACGTCCTGACTTTC. Its translation is CASSQDGRKTSGANVLTF. The chain is built from TRBV4-1 and TRBJ2-6, with D possibly matching TRBD2 (6 bases). The CDR3 covers 18 residues. V lost 0 bases and J lost 0, with 12 bases in between. Germline loops: CDR1 MGHRA, CDR2 YSYEKL.

As for this clonotype: A clone one base away is much larger, so this may be a read error. V and J are TRBV10-3 and TRBJ2-1; 11 bases are a match to TRBD2. This CDR3 region has 14 residues. J lost 5 bases, V lost 6 bases, and 3 bases had no gene match. CDR1 is ENHRY and CDR2 is SYGVKD in the germline V gene. As DNA, the CDR3 is TGTGCCATCAGCGGGACTAGCGGAGACAATGAGCAGTTCTTC. Protein sequence: CAISGTSGDNEQFF.

On this clonotype itself: The conserved phenylalanine or tryptophan normally closing the CDR3 is absent here, so this likely arose from a read error. The DNA is left out, because the CDR3 cannot be placed on it with certainty; the CDR3 is given as TCRdb lists it. The V and J genes are TRBV11-1 and TRBJ2-3; the D segment call TRBD2 is taken from the table without a DNA check. In germline, CDR1 is SGHAT, CDR2 FQDESV (reference sequence). The CDR3 is made up of 14 amino acids, end residues included. Here the CDR3 reads CAGSLRQRAGESHI.

With regard to this clonotype: The germline gene is not matched at one end of the junction; a read error may be the cause. V usage is TRBV28 and J usage is TRBJ1-5, with D perhaps matching TRBD1 (6 bases). The DNA end lines up better with TRBJ2-3; the J call may be wrong. Germline CDR1 reads MDHEN; CDR2 reads SYDVKM. CDR3 length: 15 residues. CDR3 nucleotides: TGTGTCAGCAGTTTGTCAGGGGCGGTCAATCAGCCCCAGTATTTT. Protein product: CVSSLSGAVNQPQYF.

Comments on this clonotype: Mismatch with germline at one junction end may stem from a read error. The chain combines TRBV30 with TRBJ2-7; 12 nucleotides line up with TRBD2. The length of the CDR3 is 17 residues. CDR1 GTSNPN and CDR2 SVGIG come from the germline V gene (reference sequence). This CDR3 reads CVWSVHLAGGSSYEQYF. CDR3 in DNA: TGTGTCTGGAGTGTACACCTAGCGGGAGGGAGTTCCTACGAGCAGTACTTC.